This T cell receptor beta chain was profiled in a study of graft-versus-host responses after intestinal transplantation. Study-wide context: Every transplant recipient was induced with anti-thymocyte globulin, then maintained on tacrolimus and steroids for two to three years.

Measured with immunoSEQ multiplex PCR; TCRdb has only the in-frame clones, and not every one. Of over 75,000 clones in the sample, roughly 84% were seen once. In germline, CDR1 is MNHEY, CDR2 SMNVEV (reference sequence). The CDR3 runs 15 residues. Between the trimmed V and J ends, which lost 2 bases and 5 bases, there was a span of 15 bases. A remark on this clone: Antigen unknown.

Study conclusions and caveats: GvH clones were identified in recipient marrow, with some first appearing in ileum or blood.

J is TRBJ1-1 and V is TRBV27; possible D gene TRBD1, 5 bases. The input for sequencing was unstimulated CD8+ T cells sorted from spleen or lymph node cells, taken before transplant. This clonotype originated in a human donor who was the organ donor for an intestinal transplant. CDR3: CASSLSRGWGTEAFF. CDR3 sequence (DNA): TGTGCCAGCAGTTTAAGCCGGGGGTGGGGGACTGAAGCTTTCTTT.